Listed here are 2 T cell receptor beta chains from one sample, sequenced in a study of blood T cell repertoires in COVID-19. Generated by immunoSEQ multiplex PCR, the TCRdb table keeps only in-frame clones and is missing some. The sample shows about 100,000 clones, about 86% of them seen only once. The sample consisted of peripheral blood. Receptor source: a human donor in a cohort sampled during active COVID-19.

The V call is TRBV4-1, the J call TRBJ1-4; the D gene is possibly TRBD1 (5 bases). CDR1 MGHRA and CDR2 YSYEKL come from the germline V gene. The CDR3 contains 15 residues. Trimming pared 1 base from V and 7 bases from J, leaving 13 bases between. CDR3 region: CASSQGLRGGEKLFF. The CDR3 DNA is TGCGCCAGCAGCCAAGGTCTTCGGGGGGGTGAAAAACTGTTTTTT.

The chain combines TRBV5-1 with TRBJ2-3; weak D call: TRBD1 (5 bases). The CDR3 is 14 amino acids. Germline V gives CDR1 SGHRS, CDR2 YFSETQ. V shed 0 bases and J shed 0 bases, with 5 bases lying between them. The CDR3 here is CASSLGQSTDTQYF. CDR3 nucleotides: TGCGCCAGCAGCTTGGGACAGAGCACAGATACGCAGTATTTT.